Listed below are T cell receptor beta chains from one sample, sequenced in a study of identical twins. TCRdb independently ran MiXCR on the 5' RACE reads; one entry per CDR3 protein. This table has 460,000 or so distinct CDR3 sequences, around 14% appearing once. The sample also formed part of further work on yellow fever vaccine responses in identical twins.

The sequenced material came from CD4+ T cells sorted from blood. The receptors stem from a woman between 18 and 29 years old in good health. Both conserved end residues are part of each CDR3.

>TRBV7-2
CASSYTGTPQHF
>TRBV7-3
CASSLLGAATPLHF
>TRBV18
CASSPFREGETQYF
>TRBV7-2
CASSSTLAGGTYEQYF
>TRBV12-3/TRBV12-4
CASSLIRETQYF
>TRBV7-8
CASSMKQGHYGYTF
>TRBV27
CASSPPPGLAGITAAGELFF
>TRBV6-5
CASSYGEGRGNEQFF
>TRBV6-5
CASSYMDRGMNTEAFF
>TRBV18
CASSPPGRQGETQYF
>TRBV4-2
CARGSGTGRGYTF
>TRBV3-1
CTISSYLRGGPKSYEQYF
>TRBV14
CASSHTPGSYTTDTQYF
>TRBV4-1
CASSQDQGGLGNTEAFF
>TRBV7-3
CASSKMPSGQGNKETQYF
>TRBV7-2
CASSLRTRTGETQYF
>TRBV12-3/TRBV12-4
CASSPKTSGRGIDTQYF
>TRBV6-2/TRBV6-3
CASSWEGARNEQFF
>TRBV6-1
CASSERTGVAITSTDTQYF
>TRBV5-1
CASSLGQSYGYTF
>TRBV6-1
CASSEHDYGYTF
>TRBV20-1
CSARPATSGAGELFF
>TRBV20-1
CSAKNLERVWSTQYF
>TRBV12-3/TRBV12-4
CASSPGIRATNEKLFF
>TRBV5-1
CASSLTGAAEAFF
>TRBV7-2
CASSQMGLLFTQYF
>TRBV6-4
CASSVAGNSEAFF
>TRBV5-1
CASSLGTSSGELFF
>TRBV6-5
CASSYPGLAGEQYF
>TRBV20-1
CSASAGTPYRGSPLHF
>TRBV14
CASSLRQGGSTGYTF
>TRBV10-3
CAISGAGGADTEAFF
>TRBV29-1
CSVRAAPYEQYF
>TRBV19
CASSKGQGTSTDTQYF
>TRBV12-3/TRBV12-4
CASINRGTNTEAFF
>TRBV19
CASSISHSGTLNIQYF
>TRBV5-1
CASSRTGDTAQYF
>TRBV3-1
CASSRRTSGSHNEQFF
>TRBV7-2
CASSLWGPGQETQYF
>TRBV7-9
CASSPAPDTQYF
>TRBV20-1
CSARSGTMEWGEQYF
>TRBV7-9
CASMPPDNEKLFF
>TRBV29-1
CSVVRADTQYF
>TRBV5-1
CASSLPGTGHNEQFF
>TRBV18
CASSPPLVGAKNIQYF
>TRBV20-1
CSARDFGRWGNEQFF
>TRBV4-2
CASSHGQDPSNQPQHF
>TRBV5-6
CASSLSGGRPQHF
>TRBV12-3/TRBV12-4
CASSPQPLGLAADTQYF